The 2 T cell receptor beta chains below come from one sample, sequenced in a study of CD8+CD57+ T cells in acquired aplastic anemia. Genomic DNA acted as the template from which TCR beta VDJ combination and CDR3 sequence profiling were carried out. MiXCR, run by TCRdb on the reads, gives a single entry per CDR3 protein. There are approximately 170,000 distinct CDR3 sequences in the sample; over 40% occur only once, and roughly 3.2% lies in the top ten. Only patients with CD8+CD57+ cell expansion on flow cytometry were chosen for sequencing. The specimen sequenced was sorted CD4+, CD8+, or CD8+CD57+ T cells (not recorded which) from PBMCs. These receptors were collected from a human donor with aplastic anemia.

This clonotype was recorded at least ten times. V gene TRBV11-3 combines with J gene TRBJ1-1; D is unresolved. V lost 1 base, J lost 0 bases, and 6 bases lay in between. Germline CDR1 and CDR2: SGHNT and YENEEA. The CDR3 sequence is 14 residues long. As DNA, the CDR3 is TGTGCCAGCAGCTTAGGTGACATGAACACTGAAGCTTTCTTT. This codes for CASSLGDMNTEAFF.

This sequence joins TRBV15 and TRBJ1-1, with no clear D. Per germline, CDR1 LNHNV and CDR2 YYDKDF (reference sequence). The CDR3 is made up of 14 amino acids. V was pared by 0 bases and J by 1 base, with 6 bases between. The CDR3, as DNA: TGTGCCACCAGCAGAGATCGGACGAACACTGAAGCTTTCTTT. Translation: CATSRDRTNTEAFF.